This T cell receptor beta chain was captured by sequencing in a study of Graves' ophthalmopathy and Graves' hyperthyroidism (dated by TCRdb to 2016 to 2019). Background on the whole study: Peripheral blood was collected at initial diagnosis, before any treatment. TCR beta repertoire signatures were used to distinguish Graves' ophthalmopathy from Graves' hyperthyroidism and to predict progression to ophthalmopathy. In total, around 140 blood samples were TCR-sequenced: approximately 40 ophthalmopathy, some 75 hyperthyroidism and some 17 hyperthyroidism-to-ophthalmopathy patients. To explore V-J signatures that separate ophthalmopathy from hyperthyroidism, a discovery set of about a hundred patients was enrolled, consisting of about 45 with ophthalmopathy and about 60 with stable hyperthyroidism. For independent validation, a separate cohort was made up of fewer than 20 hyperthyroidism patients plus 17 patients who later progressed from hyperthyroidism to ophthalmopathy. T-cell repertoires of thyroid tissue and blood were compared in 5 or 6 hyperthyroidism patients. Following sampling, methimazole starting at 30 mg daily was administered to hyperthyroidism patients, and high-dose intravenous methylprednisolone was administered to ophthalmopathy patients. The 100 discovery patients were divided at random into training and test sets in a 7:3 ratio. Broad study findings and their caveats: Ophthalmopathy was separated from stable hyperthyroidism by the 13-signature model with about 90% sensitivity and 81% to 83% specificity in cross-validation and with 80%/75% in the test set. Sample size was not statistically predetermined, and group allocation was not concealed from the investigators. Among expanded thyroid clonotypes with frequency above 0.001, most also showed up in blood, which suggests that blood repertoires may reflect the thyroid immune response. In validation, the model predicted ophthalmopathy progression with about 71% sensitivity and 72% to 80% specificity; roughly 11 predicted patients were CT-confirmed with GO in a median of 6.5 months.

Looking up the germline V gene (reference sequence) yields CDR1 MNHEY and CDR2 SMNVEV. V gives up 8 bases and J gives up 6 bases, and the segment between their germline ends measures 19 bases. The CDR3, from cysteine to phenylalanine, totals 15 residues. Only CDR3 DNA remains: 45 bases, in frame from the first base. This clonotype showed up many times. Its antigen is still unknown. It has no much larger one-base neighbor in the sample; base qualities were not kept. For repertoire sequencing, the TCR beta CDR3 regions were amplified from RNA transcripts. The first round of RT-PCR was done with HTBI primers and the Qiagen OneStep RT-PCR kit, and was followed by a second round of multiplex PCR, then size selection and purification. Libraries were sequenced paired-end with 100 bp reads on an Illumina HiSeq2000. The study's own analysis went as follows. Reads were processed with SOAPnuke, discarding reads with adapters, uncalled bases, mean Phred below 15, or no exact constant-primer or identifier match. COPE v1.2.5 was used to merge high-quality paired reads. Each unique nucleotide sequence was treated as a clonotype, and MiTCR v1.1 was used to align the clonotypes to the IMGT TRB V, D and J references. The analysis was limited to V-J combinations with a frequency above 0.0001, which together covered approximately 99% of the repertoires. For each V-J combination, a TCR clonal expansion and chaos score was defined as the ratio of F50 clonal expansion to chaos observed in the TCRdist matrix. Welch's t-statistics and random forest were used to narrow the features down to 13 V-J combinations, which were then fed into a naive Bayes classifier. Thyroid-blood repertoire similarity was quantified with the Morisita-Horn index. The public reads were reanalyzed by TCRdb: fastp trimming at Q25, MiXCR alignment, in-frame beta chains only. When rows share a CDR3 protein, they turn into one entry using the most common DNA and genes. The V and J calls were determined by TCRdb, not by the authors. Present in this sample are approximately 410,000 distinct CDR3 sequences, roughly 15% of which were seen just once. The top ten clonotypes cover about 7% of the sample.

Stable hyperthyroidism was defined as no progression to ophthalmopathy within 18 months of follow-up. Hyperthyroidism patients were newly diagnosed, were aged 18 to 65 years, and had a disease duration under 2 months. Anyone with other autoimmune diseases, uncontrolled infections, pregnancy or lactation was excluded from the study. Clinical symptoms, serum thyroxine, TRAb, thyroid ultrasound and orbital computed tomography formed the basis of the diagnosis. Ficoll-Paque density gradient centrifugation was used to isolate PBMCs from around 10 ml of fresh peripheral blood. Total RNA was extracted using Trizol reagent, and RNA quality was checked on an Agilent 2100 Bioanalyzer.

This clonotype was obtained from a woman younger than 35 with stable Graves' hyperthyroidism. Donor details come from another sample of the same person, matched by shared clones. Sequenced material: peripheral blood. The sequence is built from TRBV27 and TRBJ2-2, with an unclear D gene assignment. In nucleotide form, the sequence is TGTGCCAGCTCCTTAAAGAGCTCTTGGCCCGGGGAGCTGTTTTTT. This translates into CASSLKSSWPGELFF.